This T cell receptor (beta chain) appears in the sequencing data of a study of immune evolution from preneoplasia to lung adenocarcinoma. Broader study findings: Later-stage lesions seemingly showed higher T cell density and diversity than normal lung. Normal lung had the highest top T cell clone frequencies.

As for this clone: The antigen remains undetermined.

Trimming took off 2 bases at V and 5 bases at J, with 19 bases between the two ends. The length of the CDR3 is 15 residues. Germline CDR1 and CDR2: GTSNPN and SVGIG (reference sequence). Measured with immunoSEQ multiplex PCR; TCRdb has only the in-frame clones, and not every one. The sample has about 8,200 clones; 80% are singletons. Between the mid-2010s and the late 2010s, patients underwent resection in Japan or China. H&E slides confirmed each diagnosis, reviewed by two pathologists independently. The TCR sequence derives from a person between 65 and 80 years old with lung adenocarcinoma. The genes are TRBV30 and TRBJ2-7, with D maybe TRBD2 (5 bases). Sequenced sample: FFPE adjacent normal lung tissue. The CDR3 loop reads CAWSPSPPPGHEQYF. CDR3 nucleotide sequence: TGTGCCTGGAGTCCTAGCCCCCCTCCCGGCCACGAGCAGTACTTC.